Below, one T cell receptor (beta chain) is given with its context. The antigen is not known. The second PCR ran roughly 7 to 11 cycles with a sample-barcoded 5' primer and J-beta primers. TCRdb itself ran the 5' RACE reads through MiXCR, one entry per CDR3 protein. The sample carries about 1.4 million distinct CDR3 sequences, approximately 59% recorded once. This entry comes from a study of blood T cells in healthy people across ages. Study-wide background: Template switching caught about one barcoded beta molecule for each two T cells.

The CDR3 consists of 18 residues. After removal of 5 bases from V and 0 bases from J, the junction contained 10 bases not matched to a gene. In germline, CDR1 is SGHAT, CDR2 FQNNGV. Study results and limitations: Age showed a roughly linear inverse relationship with TCR beta diversity per million T cells.

The receptor comes from a man between 18 and 35 years old in good health. V usage is TRBV11-2 and J usage is TRBJ2-4; TRBD2 agrees at 10 bases. What was sequenced was blood. The CDR3 here is CASSLGTSVPLAKNIQYF. The CDR3 nucleotides read TGTGCCAGCAGCCTGGGGACTAGCGTCCCCCTAGCCAAAAACATTCAGTACTTC.